This T cell receptor (beta chain) came from a study of blood T cell repertoires in COVID-19. Participants came from fewer than 25 US areas, aged about 18 to 100 years. Clinical histories supplied by participants themselves formed the basis of cohort assignment. Symptom resolution, clearance, or two negative PCRs marked donors in Cohort 3 as recovered. With V trimmed by 3 bases and J by 6 bases, 2 bases remained unmatched. Germline CDR1 KGHDR, CDR2 SFDVKD. CDR3 length: 15 amino acids. Authors' methods: How many nucleated cells were present was estimated from reference gene primer amplification. Produced via immunoSEQ multiplex PCR; TCRdb's table is partial and in-frame only. Clone size and V and J calls were adopted from that table, with D and trimming inferred from the DNA. Among 350,000 to 550,000 clones, 85% to 90% were seen once, and the ten largest hold 0.95% to 1.3%.

The rearrangement joins TRBV24-1 to TRBJ2-1; 12 bases match TRBD2. Material for sequencing was PBMCs or T cells enriched from blood (not recorded which). This clonotype originated in a man aged 30 to 39 who had recovered from COVID-19. CDR3 nucleotide sequence: TGTGCCACCAGTGATATACTAGCGGGAGGCAATGAGCAGTTCTTC. It encodes CATSDILAGGNEQFF.